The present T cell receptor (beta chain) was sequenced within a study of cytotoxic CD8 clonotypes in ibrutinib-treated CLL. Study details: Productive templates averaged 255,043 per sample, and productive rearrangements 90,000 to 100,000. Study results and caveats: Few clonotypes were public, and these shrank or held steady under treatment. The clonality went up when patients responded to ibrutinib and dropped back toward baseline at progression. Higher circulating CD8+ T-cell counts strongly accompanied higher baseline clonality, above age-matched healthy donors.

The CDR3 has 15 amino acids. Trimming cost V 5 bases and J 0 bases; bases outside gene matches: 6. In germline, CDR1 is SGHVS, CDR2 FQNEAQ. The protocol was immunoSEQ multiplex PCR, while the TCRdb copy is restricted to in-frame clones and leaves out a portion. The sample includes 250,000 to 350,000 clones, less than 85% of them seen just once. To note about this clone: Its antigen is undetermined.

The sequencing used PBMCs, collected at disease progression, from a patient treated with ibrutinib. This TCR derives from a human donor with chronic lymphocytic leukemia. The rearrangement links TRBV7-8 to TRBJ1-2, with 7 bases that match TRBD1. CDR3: CASSLGGRTNYGYTF. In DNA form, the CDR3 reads TGTGCCAGCAGCCTAGGGGGCAGGACTAACTATGGCTACACCTTC.